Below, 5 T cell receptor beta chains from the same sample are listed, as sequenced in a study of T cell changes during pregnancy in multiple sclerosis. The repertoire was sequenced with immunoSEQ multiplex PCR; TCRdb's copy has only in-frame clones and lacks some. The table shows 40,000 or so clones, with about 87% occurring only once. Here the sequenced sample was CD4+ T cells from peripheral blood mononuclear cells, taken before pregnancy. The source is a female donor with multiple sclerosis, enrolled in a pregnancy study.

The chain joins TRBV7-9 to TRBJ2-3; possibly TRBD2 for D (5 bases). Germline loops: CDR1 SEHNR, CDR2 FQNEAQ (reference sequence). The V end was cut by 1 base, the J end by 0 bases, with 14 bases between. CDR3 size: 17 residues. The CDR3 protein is CASSLGFAGRSTDTQYF. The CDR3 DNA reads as TGTGCCAGCAGCTTAGGTTTTGCGGGCCGGAGCACAGATACGCAGTATTTT.

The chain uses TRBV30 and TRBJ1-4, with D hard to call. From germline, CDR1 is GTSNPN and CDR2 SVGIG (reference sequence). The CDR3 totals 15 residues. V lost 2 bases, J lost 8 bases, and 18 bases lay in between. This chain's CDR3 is CAWSSGSQRNEKLFF. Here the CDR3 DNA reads TGTGCCTGGAGTTCCGGGTCCCAGCGGAACGAAAAACTGTTTTTT.

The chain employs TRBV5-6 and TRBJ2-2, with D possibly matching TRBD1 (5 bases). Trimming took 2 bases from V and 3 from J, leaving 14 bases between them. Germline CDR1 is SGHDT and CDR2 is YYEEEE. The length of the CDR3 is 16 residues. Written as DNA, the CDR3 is TGTGCCAGCAGCTTCCTCGCAGGGTACGACACCGGGGAGCTGTTTTTT. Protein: CASSFLAGYDTGELFF.

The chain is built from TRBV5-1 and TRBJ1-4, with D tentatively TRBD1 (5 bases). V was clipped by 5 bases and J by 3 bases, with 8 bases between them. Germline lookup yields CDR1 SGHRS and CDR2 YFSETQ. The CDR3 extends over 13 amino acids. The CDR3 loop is CASSWGANEKLFF. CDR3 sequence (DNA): TGCGCCAGCAGTTGGGGGGCTAATGAAAAACTGTTTTTT.

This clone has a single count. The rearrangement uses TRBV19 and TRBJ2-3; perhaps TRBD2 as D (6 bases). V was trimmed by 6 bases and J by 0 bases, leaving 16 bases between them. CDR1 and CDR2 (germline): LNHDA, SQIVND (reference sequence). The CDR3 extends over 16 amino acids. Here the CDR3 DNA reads TGTGCCAGTAGACCTCCGGGACTGGCCAGCACAGATACGCAGTATTTT. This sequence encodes CASRPPGLASTDTQYF.